This T cell receptor (beta chain) comes out of a study of T cells in Graves' hyperthyroidism and ophthalmopathy. Using RNA transcripts as the source, TCR beta CDR3 regions were amplified. An initial round of RT-PCR targeting the TCR CDR3 relied on the HTBI primer set. TCRdb used MiXCR to reprocess the multiplex PCR reads, holding one entry per CDR3 protein. The table records 400,000 to 600,000 distinct CDR3 sequences, roughly 20% of them present only once. Of note for this clonotype: The antigen remains undetermined.

General observations from the study: In the blood, most expanded thyroid clonotypes above 0.001 appeared as well.

The sample consisted of blood. The sequence came from a man aged 18 to 30 with Graves' hyperthyroidism.

CDR3 DNA: TGTGCCAGCAGTCCACAGGGGGCGATGGTGGAGAATGGCTACACCTTC. This translates into CASSPQGAMVENGYTF. The chain carries TRBV12-3 or TRBV12-4 and TRBJ1-2; 9 bases are shared with TRBD1. The CDR3 length is 16 residues. Trimming removed 5 bases from V and 6 bases from J; junction bases left unmatched: 13.